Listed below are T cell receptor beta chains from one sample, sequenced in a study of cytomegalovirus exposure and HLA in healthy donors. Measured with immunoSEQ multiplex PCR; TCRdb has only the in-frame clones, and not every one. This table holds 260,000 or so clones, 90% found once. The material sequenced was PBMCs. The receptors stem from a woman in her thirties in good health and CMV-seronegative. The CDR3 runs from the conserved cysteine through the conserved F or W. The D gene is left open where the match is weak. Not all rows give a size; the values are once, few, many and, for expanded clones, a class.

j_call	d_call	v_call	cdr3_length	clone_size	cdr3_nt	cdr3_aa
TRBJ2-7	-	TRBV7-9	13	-	TGTGCCAGCAGCCCGGATAGCTCCTACGAGCAGTACTTC	CASSPDSSYEQYF
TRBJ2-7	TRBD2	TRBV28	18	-	TGTGCCAGCAGTCAAACTAGCGGGAGGCCTTACCGCCCCTACGAGCAGTACTTC	CASSQTSGRPYRPYEQYF
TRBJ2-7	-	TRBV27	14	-	TGTGCCAGCAGTATGTACGAAAGCTCCTACGAGCAGTACTTC	CASSMYESSYEQYF
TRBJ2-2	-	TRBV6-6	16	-	TGTGCCAGCAGTTACTCGATGGCGGGGAACACCGGGGAGCTGTTTTTT	CASSYSMAGNTGELFF
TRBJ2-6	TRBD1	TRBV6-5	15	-	TGTGCCAGCAGTCGGGACAGGGCCGGGGCCAACGTCCTGACTTTC	CASSRDRAGANVLTF
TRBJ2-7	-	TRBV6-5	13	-	TGTGCCAGCAGTTCCGGACGGTTCTACGAGCAGTACTTC	CASSSGRFYEQYF
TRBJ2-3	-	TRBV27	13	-	TGTGCCAGCAGTTTGTACACGACAGATACGCAGTATTTT	CASSLYTTDTQYF
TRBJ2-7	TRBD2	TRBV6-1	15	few	TGTGCCAGCAGTGGTCTAGCGGGAGGGCCAAACGAGCAGTACTTC	CASSGLAGGPNEQYF
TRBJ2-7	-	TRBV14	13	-	TGTGCCAGCAGCCAAGACCCCTCCTACGAGCAGTACTTC	CASSQDPSYEQYF
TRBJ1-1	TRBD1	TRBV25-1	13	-	TGTGCCAGCACGGGACAGATGAACACTGAAGCTTTCTTT	CASTGQMNTEAFF